This T cell receptor (beta chain) is from a study of T-cell memory formation after mild COVID-19. Study-wide points: Day 37-peaking second-wave clones had unconfirmed SARS-CoV-2 specificity. Pre-infection memory carried some responding clones, suggesting that cross-reactive memory joined. Clones which contracted sat mainly in CM and EM if CD4+, and in EMRA if CD8+.

5'RACE primed at constant segments yielded TCR alpha and TCR beta cDNA libraries bearing sample barcodes and UMIs. TCRdb processed the 5' RACE reads anew with MiXCR; each CDR3 protein has one entry. Counted here are some 160,000 distinct CDR3 sequences, 13% occurring once; the ten biggest clones make up 2.5% to 4%. Details on this clonotype: Antigen unknown.

V lost 5 bases and J 3 bases, leaving 16 bases between the germline ends. The germline V gene encodes CDR1 SGHTA and CDR2 FQGNSA. This CDR3 has 15 residues. The V call is TRBV7-2, the J call TRBJ1-1, with no clear D. The receptor's source is a man between 18 and 29 years old who had mild COVID-19 (a few samples of this study predate the infection). Cell type and time point are not known. The sequenced sample consisted of PBMCs or a T cell subset sorted from them (not recorded which). CDR3 sequence: CASSLRPGGDTEAFF. As DNA, the CDR3 is TGTGCCAGCAGCCTCAGACCTGGAGGCGACACTGAAGCTTTCTTT.